The source of this T cell receptor beta chain is a study of CD8 T cells in cerebrospinal fluid in Alzheimer's disease (dated by TCRdb to the early 2020s). Background for the entire study: The study used two single-cell methods, plate-based nested PCR sequencing and droplet-based sequencing, to evaluate clonal expansion of CSF T cells. CSF gene-expression analysis, which included Parkinson's disease patients, covered 20 to 30 samples in total. The droplet-based CSF analysis comparing patients with controls included about 10 healthy controls (around 11,000 cells) and about 10 patients with MCI or Alzheimer's disease (approximately 9,800 cells). The study examined whether cerebrospinal fluid from healthy elderly individuals and from patients with neurodegenerative disease contained clonally expanded T cells.

By frequency, this clonotype is medium-sized (0.01 to 0.1%), with no count recorded. The antigen this receptor binds is unknown. All participants were free of acute infectious disease and in good physical condition. For droplet-based sequencing, live CSF cells were sorted using a live/dead marker. CSF was obtained by lumbar puncture, and immune cells were pelleted by centrifugation at 300g. CSF samples were inspected for red blood cells, and any blood-contaminated sample was excluded. CSF cells were cryopreserved in freezing medium, frozen overnight at -80 °C, and then stored in liquid nitrogen. Before analysis, CSF samples were kept in storage for less than seven months. The library was generated by 10x single-cell sequencing. Profiling of CSF cells was done with 10X Genomics single-cell V(D)J and 5' gene-expression libraries. An Illumina NextSeq550 was used to sequence the CSF single-cell TCR libraries. The published analysis was carried out like this. V(D)J reads were aligned to the vdj-GRCh38 alts ensemble 2.0.0 reference and processed with the Cell Ranger vdj pipeline. A clonotype was defined as a group of cell barcodes sharing the same set of productive CDR3 nucleotide sequences. Clonotype information was added to Seurat v3.0 gene-expression metadata to link clonality with transcriptional profiles. Any CSF cell with more than 1,800 genes, more than 7,500 UMIs or more than 10% mitochondrial reads was excluded. CDR3-beta sequences were compared against VDJdb to identify TCRs with known antigen specificity. The network analysis of clone sharing was performed with the R package qgraph and was limited to TCRs that had complete alpha and beta chains. TCRdb reprocessed the reads; each CDR3 protein sequence makes one entry, and DNA is unavailable. TCRdb's processing, not the study's, gives the V and J calls here. The table held for this sample gives roughly 1,600 distinct CDR3 sequences. The leading ten clones occupy more than 9% of the sample.

Study-wide findings and limitations: It was cautioned by the authors that a causal link between EBV and Alzheimer's disease is not established by the detection of EBV-specific TCRs in CSF. A higher percentage of TCRs was made up by the largest CSF clone in patients with MCI or Alzheimer's disease than in controls. When data were pooled, most of the 6 Alzheimer's patients but only 1 of 10 healthy subjects had a highly expanded clone, defined as at least 3% of TCRs. The EBV-specific clones were neither the most highly expanded clones nor enriched among patients. Only samples with detectable clones (about 11 healthy, 5 MCI, 5 AD, 6 PD) were included in the overall clonality comparison.

The CDR3, cysteine through phenylalanine, is 13 amino acids long. There is no recorded DNA. The germline V gene (reference sequence) sets CDR1 to SGHNT and CDR2 to YYREEE. The specimen was cerebrospinal fluid. The rearrangement combines TRBV5-4 with TRBJ2-1; the TRBD2 assignment by TCRdb is unverifiable without DNA. The TCR comes from a human donor in good health. The CDR3 in this case is CASSQTSGRGQFF. The full variable domain, with segments outside the CDR3 supplied by the reference TRBV5-4 and TRBJ2-1 proteins, appears as ETGVTQSPTHLIKTRGQQVTLRCSSQSGHNTVSWYQQALGQGPQFIFQYYREEENGRGNFPPRFSGLQFPNYSSELNVNALELDDSALYLCASSQTSGRGQFFGPGTRLTVL.